This note documents a single TCR beta chain sequence. This sample is part of a study of healthy donors' naive CD4 and CD8 T cells. As for the study in general: Donors came from three age groups: 20-25, 40-50 and 60-70 years.

Starting from around 500 ng of total RNA, TCR libraries were made with linear amplification. One entry per CDR3 protein results from TCRdb running MiXCR on the reads. Of 200,000 or so distinct CDR3 sequences in the sample, 65% to 75% were seen once. Trimming stripped 4 bases from V and 2 bases from J, with 13 bases between. The CDR3 extends over 14 amino acids. Germline V gives CDR1 SGHNT, CDR2 YYREEE (reference sequence). The material sequenced was naive CD4+ and CD8+ T cells sorted from blood, pooled from several donors. The chain links TRBV5-4 to TRBJ2-7; D not certain. The receptor was derived from a pool of human donors in good health; the sample pools cells from several healthy donors. The CDR3, as DNA: TGTGCCAGCAGCCTTGATGACGGAACCTACGAGCAGTACTTC. Residues: CASSLDDGTYEQYF.